This TCR beta chain was captured in a study of neurological immune-mediated disorders. Overall study findings and caveats: The greatest degree of TCR clonal expansion was observed in HTLV-1-associated myelopathy, with the lowest in multiple sclerosis, below that of healthy controls. Phylogenetic grouping assigned the repertoires of 18 of 34 multiple sclerosis patients to a single cluster of related CDR3 sequences. This cluster may be a repertoire-level signature.

Regarding time point: longitudinal time-point 3. The germline V gene encodes CDR1 LGHDT and CDR2 YNNKEL (reference sequence). The CDR3 loop spans 12 amino acids. This clonotype was counted ten times or more. Its antigen is not identified. Germline is not matched at one junction end, which may reflect a read error. The cDNA was generated by 5'RACE with 10-nucleotide random UMIs. TCRdb re-analysed the 5' RACE reads in MiXCR, keeping a single row per CDR3 protein. The table includes 84,000 or so distinct CDR3 sequences, approximately 4.3% detected once. The chain carries TRBV3-1 and TRBJ1-1, with D hard to call. Sequenced input: PBMCs. This receptor was taken from a woman aged 55-70 years with multiple sclerosis. The CDR3 sequence is CASSHLKTEAFF. The DNA of the CDR3 is TGTGCCAGCAGCCACCTGAAGACTGAAGCTTTCTTT.